The 16 T cell receptor beta chains in this list originate from one sample, sequenced in a study of T cell clones after liver transplantation (dated by TCRdb to between 2018 and 2021). Library construction relied on the immunoSEQ multiplex PCR assay. TCRdb obtained this table from immuneACCESS and retained in-frame rearrangements with V and J assigned. These tables miss some clones; where compared with another copy, unresolved V genes account for less than half of the shortfall, and the remainder is unexplained. Across this sample there are approximately 68,000 clones, with about 80% seen only once. The ten largest clones take up about 0.64% of the sample. The meaning of the sample's time point label: pre-transplant. The material was CD4+ T cells from blood, obtained before liver transplant. These receptors all come from a human donor who received a liver transplant.

V gene TRBV7-2 combines with J gene TRBJ1-1; D is perhaps TRBD1 (5 bases). CDR3 length: 11 residues. The V gene lost 4 bases and the J gene lost 13 bases, with 13 bases spanning the gap. Germline-derived CDR1 and CDR2 are SGHTA and FQGNSA. CDR3 in amino acids: CASSSSPRGFF. The CDR3, as DNA: TGTGCCAGCAGCTCATCGCCGAGGGGTTTCTTT.

V gene TRBV19 combines with J gene TRBJ2-1; D gene ambiguous. The V end lost 3 bases, the J end lost 9 bases, and 9 bases lay between the germline ends. The germline V gene encodes CDR1 LNHDA and CDR2 SQIVND (reference sequence). This CDR3 contains 12 residues. The CDR3 DNA reads as TGTGCCAGTAGTATCCAGGTCGGTGAGCAGTTCTTC. It encodes CASSIQVGEQFF.

The V and J genes are TRBV7-2 and TRBJ2-1, with 8 nucleotides matching TRBD1. The germline V gene encodes CDR1 SGHTA and CDR2 FQGNSA. J was trimmed by 9 bases and V by 4 bases; bases with no gene match: 5. CDR3 length: 13 amino acids. CDR3 in amino acids: CASSSDTGGEQFF. CDR3 bases: TGTGCCAGCAGCTCCGATACAGGGGGTGAGCAGTTCTTC.

The chain has TRBV6-6 and TRBJ1-1; D not resolved. The CDR3 spans 15 residues. With 8 bases removed from V and 4 bases from J, the gap between germline ends came to 20 bases. Germline V gene sequence: CDR1 MNHNY, CDR2 SVGAGI (reference sequence). This chain's CDR3 is CASALSKGQVTEAFF. DNA for the CDR3: TGTGCCAGCGCGCTCTCGAAAGGGCAGGTCACTGAAGCTTTCTTT.

V and J are TRBV28 and TRBJ1-5, with TRBD1 matching over 11 bases. V was pared by 3 bases and J by 2 bases, with 0 bases of the junction left unmatched. The CDR3 loop spans 15 amino acids. Germline V gene sequence: CDR1 MDHEN, CDR2 SYDVKM. The CDR3 reads CASSLGQGGNQPQHF. The CDR3 DNA sequence: TGTGCCAGCAGTTTGGGACAGGGGGGCAATCAGCCCCAGCATTTT. Drawing the rest from reference TRBV28 and TRBJ1-5, the complete variable domain is DVKVTQSSRYLVKRTGEKVFLECVQDMDHENMFWYRQDPGLGLRLIYFSYDVKMKEKGDIPEGYSVSREKKERFSLILESASTNQTSMYLCASSLGQGGNQPQHFGDGTRLSIL.

The chain employs TRBV5-8 and TRBJ2-5, with 9 bases fitting TRBD1. This CDR3 has 15 amino acids. Germline V CDR1 and CDR2: SGHTS, YDEGEE. Trimming took 8 bases from V and 0 from J; bases not matched to a gene: 8. CDR3 in DNA: TGTGCCAGTCTAAGGACAGGGGCGTACCAAGAGACCCAGTACTTC. It codes for CASLRTGAYQETQYF.

The chain combines TRBV11-2 with TRBJ1-1; TRBD1 is a possible D gene (5 bases). Between the trimmed V and J ends, which lost 7 bases and 4 bases, there was a span of 13 bases. Germline V gene data show CDR1 as SGHAT and CDR2 as FQNNGV. The CDR3 is made up of 13 amino acids. In DNA form, the CDR3 reads TGTGCCAGCACCCAGTCGGGGCCCACTGAAGCTTTCTTT. Translated: CASTQSGPTEAFF.

This chain links TRBV7-2 with TRBJ1-1; tentative D call: TRBD1 (5 bases). CDR3 size: 16 residues. Trimming left V 2 bases short and J 0 bases short, with 13 bases between. The germline gives CDR1 SGHTA, CDR2 FQGNSA. The CDR3 spells CASSLNGRALNTEAFF. CDR3 sequence (DNA): TGTGCCAGCAGCTTAAATGGCAGGGCTCTGAACACTGAAGCTTTCTTT.

V gene TRBV10-3 combines with J gene TRBJ2-5; D possibly corresponds to TRBD1 (6 bases). Germline values: CDR1 ENHRY, CDR2 SYGVKD. The length of the CDR3 is 13 residues. The V and J ends lost 6 bases and 1 base respectively, with 9 bases between them. The chain's CDR3 is CAISWTAQETQYF. For the CDR3, the DNA is TGTGCCATCAGCTGGACAGCCCAAGAGACCCAGTACTTC.

The CDR3 DNA sequence: TGTGCCAGCAAGCCGAGCTCCTACAATGAGCAGTTCTTC. This codes for CASKPSSYNEQFF. The gene calls are TRBV5-8 and TRBJ2-1; unclear D gene. Per the germline V gene, CDR1 is SGHTS and CDR2 is YDEGEE. The CDR3 runs to 13 residues. V was trimmed by 6 bases and J by 0 bases, leaving 7 bases between them.

Notes on this clone: The sample has other DNA sequences that encode this CDR3 too. The chain employs TRBV9 and TRBJ2-2; TRBD1 is a possible D gene (6 bases). This CDR3 comprises 13 residues. V dropped 3 bases and J dropped 5 bases, with 8 bases sitting between them. Germline V gene sequence: CDR1 SGDLS, CDR2 YYNGEE. The CDR3 is CASSAQGTGELFF. As DNA, the CDR3 is TGTGCCAGCAGCGCACAGGGAACCGGGGAGCTGTTTTTT.

The V call is TRBV29-1, the J call TRBJ1-2; no clear D. Trimming shortened V by 3 bases and J by 4 bases, and 9 bases separated the two germline ends. The CDR3 length is 12 residues. Germline values: CDR1 SQVTM, CDR2 ANQGSEA. CDR3 residues: CSVDDHFYGYTF. CDR3 nucleotide sequence: TGCAGCGTTGACGACCACTTCTATGGCTACACCTTC. Complete variable domain (other parts from reference TRBV29-1 and TRBJ1-2): SAVISQKPSRDICQRGTSLTIQCQVDSQVTMMFWYRQQPGQSLTLIATANQGSEATYESGFVIDKFPISRPNLTFSTLTVSNMSPEDSSIYLCSVDDHFYGYTFGSGTRLTVV.

V usage is TRBV28 and J usage is TRBJ1-2, with 7 bases that match TRBD1. Trimming took 3 bases from V and 4 from J; bases not matched to a gene: 8. The CDR3 totals 15 residues. CDR1 is MDHEN and CDR2 is SYDVKM in the germline V gene. CDR3 sequence (DNA): TGTGCCAGCAGTTTTAGGTCGACAGGGACCTATGGCTACACCTTC. This translates into CASSFRSTGTYGYTF.

The CDR3 DNA reads TGCAGCGCCGAATTTAGCAATCAGCCCCAGCATTTT. Residues: CSAEFSNQPQHF. This sequence joins TRBV29-1 and TRBJ1-5; D unresolved. Between the trimmed V and J ends, which lost 7 bases and 0 bases, there was a span of 7 bases. This CDR3 has 12 amino acids. Germline V gene data show CDR1 as SQVTM and CDR2 as ANQGSEA.

The rearrangement links TRBV28 to TRBJ1-2, with D possibly matching TRBD1 (6 bases). Germline loops: CDR1 MDHEN, CDR2 SYDVKM. The CDR3 totals 16 residues. The V gene lost 6 bases and the J gene lost 2 bases, with 19 bases spanning the gap. CDR3 amino acids: CASSSRARGRNYGYTF. The DNA of the CDR3 is TGTGCCAGCAGCTCCAGGGCCAGGGGCAGGAACTATGGCTACACCTTC.

A word on this clone: The junction departs from the called germline gene at one end, perhaps through a read error. The chain uses TRBV29-1 and TRBJ2-1, with 10 bases identical to TRBD2. Looked up from germline, CDR1 is SQVTM and CDR2 is ANQGSEA. This CDR3 spans 14 amino acids. The CDR3 sequence: CSVTSGIVYDEQFF. Here the CDR3 DNA reads TGCAGCGTAACTAGCGGGATCGTCTACGATGAGCAGTTCTTC.